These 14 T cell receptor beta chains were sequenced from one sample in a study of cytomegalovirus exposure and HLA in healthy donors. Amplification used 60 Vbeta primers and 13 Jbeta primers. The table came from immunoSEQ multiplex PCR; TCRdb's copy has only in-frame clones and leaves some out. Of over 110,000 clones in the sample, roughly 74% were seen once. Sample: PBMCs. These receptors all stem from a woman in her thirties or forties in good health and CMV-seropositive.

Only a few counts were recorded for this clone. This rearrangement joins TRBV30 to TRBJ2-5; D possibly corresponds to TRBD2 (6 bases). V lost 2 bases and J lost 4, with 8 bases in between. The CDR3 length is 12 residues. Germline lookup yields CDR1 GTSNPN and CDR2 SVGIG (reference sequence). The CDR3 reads CAWSHGGETQYF. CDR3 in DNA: TGTGCCTGGAGTCACGGGGGAGAGACCCAGTACTTC.

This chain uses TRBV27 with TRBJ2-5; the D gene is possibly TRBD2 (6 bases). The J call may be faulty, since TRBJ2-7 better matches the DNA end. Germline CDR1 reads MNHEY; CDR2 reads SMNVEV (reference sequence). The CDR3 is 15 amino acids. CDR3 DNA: TGTGCCAGCAGTTATCGCCGGGGAGGCTCCTACGAGCAGTACTTC. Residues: CASSYRRGGSYEQYF.

The CDR3 loop reads CASSDRLAGKNEQYF. DNA of the CDR3: TGCGCCAGCAGCGATCGACTAGCGGGAAAGAACGAGCAGTACTTC. This chain links TRBV10-1 with TRBJ2-5; 11 bases line up with TRBD2. The J call may be in error: the DNA end matches TRBJ2-7 better. Per the germline V gene, CDR1 is WNHNN and CDR2 is SYGVQD (reference sequence). The CDR3 has 15 amino acids.

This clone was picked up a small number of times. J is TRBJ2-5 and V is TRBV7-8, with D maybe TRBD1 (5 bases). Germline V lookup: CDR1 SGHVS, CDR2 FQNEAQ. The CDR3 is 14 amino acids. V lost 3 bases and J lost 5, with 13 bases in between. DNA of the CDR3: TGTGCCAGCAGCTTGCCCAGGGATGGGGAGACCCAGTACTTC. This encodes CASSLPRDGETQYF.

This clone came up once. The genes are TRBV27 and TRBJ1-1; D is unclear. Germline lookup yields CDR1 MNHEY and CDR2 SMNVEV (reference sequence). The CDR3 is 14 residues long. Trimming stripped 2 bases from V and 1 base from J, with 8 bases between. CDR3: CASSLRGQNTEAFF. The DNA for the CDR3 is TGTGCCAGCAGTTTACGGGGTCAGAACACTGAAGCTTTCTTT.

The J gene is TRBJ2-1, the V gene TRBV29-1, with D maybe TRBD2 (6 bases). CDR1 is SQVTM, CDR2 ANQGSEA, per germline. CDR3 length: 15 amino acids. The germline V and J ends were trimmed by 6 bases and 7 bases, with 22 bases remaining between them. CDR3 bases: TGCAGCGTCACGGAGGGGACTCTTGCGGGGAATGAGCAGTTCTTC. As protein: CSVTEGTLAGNEQFF.

The DNA of the CDR3 is TGTGCCAGCAGTCTAGGGACTAGCGACCGGTTCTTC. Translating it yields CASSLGTSDRFF. The V call is TRBV27, the J call TRBJ2-1, with 10 bases matching TRBD2. The V gene's germline CDR1 is MNHEY and CDR2 SMNVEV (reference sequence). The CDR3 sequence is 12 residues long. V was clipped by 5 bases and J by 15 bases; unmatched bases: 7.

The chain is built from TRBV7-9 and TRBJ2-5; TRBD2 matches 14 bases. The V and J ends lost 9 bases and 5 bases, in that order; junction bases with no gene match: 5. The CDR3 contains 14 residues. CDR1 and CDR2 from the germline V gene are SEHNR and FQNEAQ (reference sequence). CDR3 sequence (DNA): TGTGCCAGTGGGACTAGCGGGAGTCCGGAGACCCAGTACTTC. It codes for CASGTSGSPETQYF. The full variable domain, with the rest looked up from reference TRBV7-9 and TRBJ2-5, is DTGVSQNPRHKITKRGQNVTFRCDPISEHNRLYWYRQTLGQGPEFLTYFQNEAQLEKSRLLSDRFSAERPKGSFSTLEIQRTEQGDSAMYLCASGTSGSPETQYFGPGTRLLVL.

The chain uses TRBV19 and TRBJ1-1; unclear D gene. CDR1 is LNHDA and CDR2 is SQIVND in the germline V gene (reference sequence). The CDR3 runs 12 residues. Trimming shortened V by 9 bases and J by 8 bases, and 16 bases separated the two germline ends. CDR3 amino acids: CASSLSGREAFF. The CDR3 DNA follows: TGTGCCAGCAGTTTATCGGGTAGGGAAGCTTTCTTT. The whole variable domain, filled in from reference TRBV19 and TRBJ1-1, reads DGGITQSPKYLFRKEGQNVTLSCEQNLNHDAMYWYRQDPGQGLRLIYYSQIVNDFQKGDIAEGYSVSREKKESFPLTVTSAQKNPTAFYLCASSLSGREAFFGQGTRLTVV.

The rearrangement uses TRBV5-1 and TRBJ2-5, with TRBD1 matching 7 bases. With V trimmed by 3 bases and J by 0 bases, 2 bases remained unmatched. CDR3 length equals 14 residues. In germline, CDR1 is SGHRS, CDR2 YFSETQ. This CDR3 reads CASSSRGNQETQYF. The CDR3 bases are TGCGCCAGCAGCTCCAGGGGGAACCAAGAGACCCAGTACTTC.

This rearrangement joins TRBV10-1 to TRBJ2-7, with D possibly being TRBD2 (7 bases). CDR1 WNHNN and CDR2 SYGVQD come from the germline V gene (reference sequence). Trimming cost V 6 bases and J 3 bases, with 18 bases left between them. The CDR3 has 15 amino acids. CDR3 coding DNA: TGCGCCAGCAGACTAGCGCGAGGGGACATCTACGAGCAGTACTTC. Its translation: CASRLARGDIYEQYF.

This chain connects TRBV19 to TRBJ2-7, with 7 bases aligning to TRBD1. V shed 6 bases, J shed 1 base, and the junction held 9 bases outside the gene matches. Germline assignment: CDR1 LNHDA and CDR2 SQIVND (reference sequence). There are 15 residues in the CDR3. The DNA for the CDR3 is TGTGCCAGTAGCCATAGACAGGGCGGTTCCTACGAGCAGTACTTC. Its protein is CASSHRQGGSYEQYF.

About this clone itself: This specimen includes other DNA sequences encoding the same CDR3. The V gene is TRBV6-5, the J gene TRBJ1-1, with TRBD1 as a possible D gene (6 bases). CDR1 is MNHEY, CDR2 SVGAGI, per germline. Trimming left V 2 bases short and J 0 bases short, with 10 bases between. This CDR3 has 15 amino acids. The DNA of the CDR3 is TGTGCCAGCAGTTACACGGGGGGCCTGAACACTGAAGCTTTCTTT. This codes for CASSYTGGLNTEAFF.

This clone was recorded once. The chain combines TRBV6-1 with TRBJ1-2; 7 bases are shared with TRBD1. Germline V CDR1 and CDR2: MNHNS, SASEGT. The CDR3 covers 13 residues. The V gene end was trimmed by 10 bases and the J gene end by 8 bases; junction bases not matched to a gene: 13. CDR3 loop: CAITGTDREGYTF. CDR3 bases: TGTGCCATCACCGGGACAGACCGGGAGGGCTACACCTTC.